Reported below is one TCR beta chain. This specimen comes from a study of technical replicates of blood from several donors. Sequencing used immunoSEQ multiplex PCR; TCRdb keeps in-frame clones, though not all of them. The sample lists about 100,000 clones; around 95% were seen once. This CDR3 is built from 14 residues. Unmatched junction bases numbered 9, after V lost 5 bases and J lost 6 bases. The V gene's germline CDR1 is MGHRA and CDR2 YSYEKL. The specimen was T cells isolated from PBMCs. This TCR was sampled from a human donor in good health. The V gene is TRBV4-1, the J gene TRBJ2-7; 8 bases map to TRBD1. DNA of the CDR3: TGCGCCAGCAGCGAGACAGGGGCAGGCAGCGAGCAGTACTTC. This sequence encodes CASSETGAGSEQYF.